A selection of T cell receptor beta chains follows, all from one sample in a study of cytomegalovirus exposure and HLA in healthy donors. Profiling relied on immunoSEQ multiplex PCR, and the TCRdb table lists in-frame clones only, not all of them. The sample table includes 150,000 to 200,000 clones. Sequencing input: PBMCs. The receptor set was obtained from a man aged 30 to 45 in good health and CMV-seronegative. Each CDR3 is given without its conserved first and last residue. Each record gives: CDR3 length, V gene, CDR3 protein.

CDR3 length: 16; V gene: TRBV10-3; CDR3 protein: AISERGTGSPVSSPLH
CDR3 length: 15; V gene: TRBV4-2; CDR3 protein: ASSQGSGTSGYNEQF
CDR3 length: 11; V gene: TRBV7-8; CDR3 protein: ASSSRTDNEQF
CDR3 length: 16; V gene: TRBV19; CDR3 protein: ASSRGQDVDIREGTQY
CDR3 length: 11; V gene: TRBV10-1; CDR3 protein: ASSLASSYEQY
CDR3 length: 12; V gene: TRBV5-1; CDR3 protein: ASGLPGGTYEQY
CDR3 length: 12; V gene: TRBV9; CDR3 protein: ASSQDRDFQPQH
CDR3 length: 13; V gene: TRBV15; CDR3 protein: ATSSSRGSNQPQH
CDR3 length: 12; V gene: TRBV5-1; CDR3 protein: ASSFDRAGNTIY
CDR3 length: 12; V gene: TRBV5-1; CDR3 protein: ASSLSGGGTEAF
CDR3 length: 12; V gene: TRBV28; CDR3 protein: ATSTGGENSPLH
CDR3 length: 13; V gene: TRBV7-2; CDR3 protein: ASSHRLREGHEQY
CDR3 length: 14; V gene: TRBV7-2; CDR3 protein: ASSALLWGDKNEQY
CDR3 length: 13; V gene: TRBV11-2; CDR3 protein: ASSLDEGAWNEQF
CDR3 length: 11; V gene: TRBV28; CDR3 protein: ASSFGQNYGYT
CDR3 length: 12; V gene: TRBV4-2; CDR3 protein: ASSQRDSNEKLF
CDR3 length: 14; V gene: TRBV2; CDR3 protein: ASSETGGAGANVLT
CDR3 length: 14; V gene: TRBV11-3; CDR3 protein: ASSLFINTNTGELF
CDR3 length: 13; V gene: TRBV6-1; CDR3 protein: ASSFPGGANQPQH
CDR3 length: 17; V gene: TRBV12-2; CDR3 protein: ASRSNRTSGRGGTDTQY
CDR3 length: 14; V gene: TRBV10-2; CDR3 protein: ASSLGTAKSSYEQY
CDR3 length: 14; V gene: TRBV7-3; CDR3 protein: AGSPVVAGGGETQY
CDR3 length: 13; V gene: TRBV28; CDR3 protein: ASSFPGVPPRGYT
CDR3 length: 13; V gene: TRBV11-2; CDR3 protein: ASSYSQGAGNTIY
CDR3 length: 15; V gene: TRBV7-2; CDR3 protein: ASSLDLAGGRQYEQY
CDR3 length: 12; V gene: TRBV19; CDR3 protein: ASSGTGGDQPQH
CDR3 length: 11; V gene: TRBV28; CDR3 protein: ASSLLNTGELF
CDR3 length: 12; V gene: TRBV7-6; CDR3 protein: ASSSDSGNQPQH
CDR3 length: 16; V gene: TRBV28; CDR3 protein: ASSPLRTSGRVRETQY
CDR3 length: 15; V gene: TRBV5-1; CDR3 protein: ASSPSGRADGTGELF
CDR3 length: 14; V gene: TRBV27; CDR3 protein: ASSPRASAGHQPQH
CDR3 length: 13; V gene: TRBV14; CDR3 protein: ASSQVIGGPEKQY
CDR3 length: 12; V gene: TRBV5-4; CDR3 protein: ASSFKGQGDIQY
CDR3 length: 15; V gene: TRBV27; CDR3 protein: ASSLGQGIPGANVLT
CDR3 length: 13; V gene: TRBV28; CDR3 protein: ASSLWDRAGNTIY
CDR3 length: 13; V gene: TRBV28; CDR3 protein: ASRSGQGALHEQY
CDR3 length: 13; V gene: TRBV4-1; CDR3 protein: ASSQEGQAIYEQY